This is a list of T cell receptor beta chains from one sample in a study of metastatic and nonmetastatic thyroid tumors. From the PCR reads, TCRdb re-called clones with MiXCR. In the table there are 15,000 or so clones, just over 30% of which are singletons. The sequenced sample consisted of blood. These receptors all stem from a female donor with papillary thyroid cancer or a benign thyroid nodule (not recorded which). Some clones in this sample may be carry-over from other donors' samples. Both conserved end residues are part of each CDR3. A D gene is named only where the DNA matches it firmly. Clone size, where shown, is once, few, many, or a class for clones that have expanded.

clone_size: NA; j_call: TRBJ2-7; v_call: TRBV5-1; d_call: NA; cdr3_aa: CASSWSENYEQYF; cdr3_nt: TGCGCCAGCAGCTGGTCAGAAAACTACGAGCAGTACTTC
clone_size: many; j_call: TRBJ2-1; v_call: TRBV5-4; d_call: TRBD1; cdr3_aa: CASSIQTGQYINEQFF; cdr3_nt: TGTGCCAGCAGCATACAGACGGGACAGTACATTAATGAGCAGTTCTTC
clone_size: NA; j_call: TRBJ1-2; v_call: TRBV7-9; d_call: TRBD1; cdr3_aa: CASSLGTGPLYGYTF; cdr3_nt: TGTGCCAGCAGCTTAGGGACAGGGCCGCTCTATGGCTACACCTTC
clone_size: few; j_call: TRBJ2-7; v_call: TRBV28; d_call: NA; cdr3_aa: CASSRTSYEQYF; cdr3_nt: TGTGCCAGCAGCCGGACATCCTACGAGCAGTACTTC
clone_size: many; j_call: TRBJ2-7; v_call: TRBV5-6; d_call: NA; cdr3_aa: CASSLGLWEQYF; cdr3_nt: TGTGCCAGCAGCTTGGGACTGTGGGAGCAGTACTTC
clone_size: few; j_call: TRBJ1-1; v_call: TRBV28; d_call: NA; cdr3_aa: CASSLPLSGYNTEAFF; cdr3_nt: TGTGCCAGCAGTTTACCTCTCTCAGGGTATAACACTGAAGCTTTCTTT
clone_size: NA; j_call: TRBJ1-1; v_call: TRBV7-2; d_call: NA; cdr3_aa: CASILRLNTEAFF; cdr3_nt: TGTGCCAGCATCCTCCGTTTGAACACTGAAGCTTTCTTT
clone_size: many; j_call: TRBJ2-3; v_call: TRBV13; d_call: TRBD1; cdr3_aa: CASSFTGTGTDTQYF; cdr3_nt: TGTGCCAGCAGCTTTACCGGGACAGGCACAGATACGCAGTATTTT
clone_size: medium-sized; j_call: TRBJ2-7; v_call: TRBV11-3; d_call: NA; cdr3_aa: CASSSQGYEQYF; cdr3_nt: TGTGCCAGCAGCTCACAGGGTTACGAGCAGTACTTC
clone_size: few; j_call: TRBJ2-1; v_call: TRBV24-1; d_call: NA; cdr3_aa: CATSDLRQSDEQFF; cdr3_nt: TGTGCCACCAGTGATTTAAGGCAGAGCGATGAGCAGTTCTTC
clone_size: NA; j_call: TRBJ1-5; v_call: TRBV19; d_call: TRBD1; cdr3_aa: CASSILGQGFNQPQHF; cdr3_nt: TGTGCCAGTAGTATTTTGGGACAGGGGTTTAATCAGCCCCAGCATTTT
clone_size: many; j_call: TRBJ2-1; v_call: TRBV4-3; d_call: TRBD1; cdr3_aa: CASSPGTGINNEQFF; cdr3_nt: TGCGCCAGCAGCCCCGGGACAGGGATTAACAATGAGCAGTTCTTC
clone_size: medium-sized; j_call: TRBJ1-3; v_call: TRBV6-1; d_call: TRBD1; cdr3_aa: CASRPGQISGNTIYF; cdr3_nt: TGTGCCAGCAGGCCGGGACAGATCTCTGGAAACACCATATATTTT
clone_size: many; j_call: TRBJ2-3; v_call: TRBV27; d_call: NA; cdr3_aa: CASSHHTDTQYF; cdr3_nt: TGTGCCAGCAGTCACCACACAGATACGCAGTATTTT
clone_size: many; j_call: TRBJ2-7; v_call: TRBV20-1; d_call: TRBD2; cdr3_aa: CSARGGLAGGF; cdr3_nt: TGCAGTGCTAGGGGCGGACTAGCGGGGGGTTTC
clone_size: NA; j_call: TRBJ2-3; v_call: TRBV20-1; d_call: TRBD2; cdr3_aa: CSARVAGVGSTDTQYF; cdr3_nt: TGCAGTGCTAGAGTAGCGGGGGTTGGAAGCACAGATACGCAGTATTTT
clone_size: NA; j_call: TRBJ1-5; v_call: TRBV20-1; d_call: TRBD1; cdr3_aa: CSASTGFEDQPQHF; cdr3_nt: TGCAGTGCTTCGACAGGGTTTGAGGATCAGCCCCAGCATTTT
clone_size: medium-sized; j_call: TRBJ1-1; v_call: TRBV6-5; d_call: NA; cdr3_aa: CASSYPPNTEAFF; cdr3_nt: TGTGCCAGCAGTTACCCTCCGAACACTGAAGCTTTCTTT
clone_size: NA; j_call: TRBJ2-7; v_call: TRBV20-1; d_call: NA; cdr3_aa: CSASTIVGLYEQYF; cdr3_nt: TGCAGTGCTTCGACCATCGTGGGCCTTTACGAGCAGTACTTC
clone_size: few; j_call: TRBJ1-1; v_call: TRBV6-5; d_call: NA; cdr3_aa: CASSSRATRGSEAFF; cdr3_nt: TGTGCCAGCAGTTCCCGGGCCACCCGGGGAAGTGAAGCTTTCTTT
clone_size: NA; j_call: TRBJ1-5; v_call: TRBV24-1; d_call: TRBD1; cdr3_aa: CATAILGQGEGSNQPQHF; cdr3_nt: TGTGCCACCGCAATACTAGGACAGGGCGAGGGTAGCAATCAGCCCCAGCATTTT
clone_size: many; j_call: TRBJ2-2; v_call: TRBV4-2; d_call: NA; cdr3_aa: CASSQVFGDTGELFF; cdr3_nt: TGTGCCAGCAGCCAAGTGTTCGGGGACACCGGGGAGCTGTTTTTT
clone_size: NA; j_call: TRBJ2-2; v_call: TRBV12-3/TRBV12-4; d_call: NA; cdr3_aa: CASSPQAYTGELFF; cdr3_nt: TGTGCCAGCAGTCCTCAAGCCTACACCGGGGAGCTGTTTTTT
clone_size: NA; j_call: TRBJ2-1; v_call: TRBV9; d_call: NA; cdr3_aa: CASSRGGPLEEQFF; cdr3_nt: TGTGCCAGCAGCCGCGGGGGCCCTCTAGAAGAGCAGTTCTTC
clone_size: NA; j_call: TRBJ2-7; v_call: TRBV27; d_call: TRBD1; cdr3_aa: CASSQGATYEQYF; cdr3_nt: TGTGCCAGCAGCCAGGGGGCTACCTACGAGCAGTACTTC
clone_size: few; j_call: TRBJ2-1; v_call: TRBV10-2; d_call: NA; cdr3_aa: CASSESSKGERRGFF; cdr3_nt: TGCGCCAGCAGTGAGTCTAGCAAGGGGGAGAGGCGGGGGTTCTTC
clone_size: many; j_call: TRBJ2-5; v_call: TRBV27; d_call: NA; cdr3_aa: CASSWGRVRGPSAEETQYF; cdr3_nt: TGTGCCAGCAGCTGGGGCCGAGTCCGGGGTCCATCCGCCGAGGAGACCCAGTACTTC
clone_size: NA; j_call: TRBJ2-3; v_call: TRBV7-3; d_call: NA; cdr3_aa: CASSIPPLGEGLDTQYF; cdr3_nt: TGTGCCAGCAGCATACCACCCCTCGGTGAGGGATTGGATACGCAGTATTTT
clone_size: NA; j_call: TRBJ2-1; v_call: TRBV29-1; d_call: TRBD1; cdr3_aa: CSVRQGVISYNEQFF; cdr3_nt: TGCAGCGTGCGACAGGGGGTTATTTCCTACAATGAGCAGTTCTTC
clone_size: medium-sized; j_call: TRBJ1-2; v_call: TRBV30; d_call: NA; cdr3_aa: CAWSVTPGGNYGYTF; cdr3_nt: TGTGCCTGGAGTGTAACGCCGGGGGGAAACTATGGCTACACCTTC
clone_size: NA; j_call: TRBJ2-7; v_call: TRBV4-1; d_call: TRBD2; cdr3_aa: CASSQDLGREAYYEQYF; cdr3_nt: TGCGCCAGCAGCCAAGATTTGGGGCGGGAGGCCTATTACGAGCAGTACTTC
clone_size: many; j_call: TRBJ1-4; v_call: TRBV15; d_call: NA; cdr3_aa: CATSVLTVATNEKLFF; cdr3_nt: TGTGCCACCAGCGTACTGACGGTAGCAACTAATGAAAAACTGTTTTTT